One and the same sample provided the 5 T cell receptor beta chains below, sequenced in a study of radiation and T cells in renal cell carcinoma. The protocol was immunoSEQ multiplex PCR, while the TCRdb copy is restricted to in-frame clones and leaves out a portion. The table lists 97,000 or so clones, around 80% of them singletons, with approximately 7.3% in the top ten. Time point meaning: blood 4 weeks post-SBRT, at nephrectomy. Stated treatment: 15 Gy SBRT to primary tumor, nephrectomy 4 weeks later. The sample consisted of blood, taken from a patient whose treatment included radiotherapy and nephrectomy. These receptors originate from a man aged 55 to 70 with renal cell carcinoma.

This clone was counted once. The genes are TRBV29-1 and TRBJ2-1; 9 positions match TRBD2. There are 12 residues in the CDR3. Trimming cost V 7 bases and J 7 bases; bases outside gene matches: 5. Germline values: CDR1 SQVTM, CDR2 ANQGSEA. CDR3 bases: TGCAGCGCCGGGCGGGAGGGGAATGAGCAGTTCTTC. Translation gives CSAGREGNEQFF.

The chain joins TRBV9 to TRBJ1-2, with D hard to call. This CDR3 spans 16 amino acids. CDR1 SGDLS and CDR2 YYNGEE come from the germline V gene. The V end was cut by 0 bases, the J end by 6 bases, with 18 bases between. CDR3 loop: CASSVGGPHARDGYTF. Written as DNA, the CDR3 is TGTGCCAGCAGCGTAGGAGGGCCCCACGCGCGAGATGGCTACACCTTC.

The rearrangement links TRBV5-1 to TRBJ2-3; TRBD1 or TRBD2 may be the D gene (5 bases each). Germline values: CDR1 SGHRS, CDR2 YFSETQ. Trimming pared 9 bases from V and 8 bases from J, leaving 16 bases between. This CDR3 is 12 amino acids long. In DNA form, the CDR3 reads TGCGCCACCAATCATGGGGGTGGTACGCAGTATTTT. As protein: CATNHGGGTQYF.

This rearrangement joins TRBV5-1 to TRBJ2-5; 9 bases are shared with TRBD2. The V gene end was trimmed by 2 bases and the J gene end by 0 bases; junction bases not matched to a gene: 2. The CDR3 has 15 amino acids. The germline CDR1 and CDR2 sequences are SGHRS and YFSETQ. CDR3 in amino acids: CASSFLAGDQETQYF. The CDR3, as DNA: TGCGCCAGCAGCTTTTTAGCGGGGGACCAAGAGACCCAGTACTTC.

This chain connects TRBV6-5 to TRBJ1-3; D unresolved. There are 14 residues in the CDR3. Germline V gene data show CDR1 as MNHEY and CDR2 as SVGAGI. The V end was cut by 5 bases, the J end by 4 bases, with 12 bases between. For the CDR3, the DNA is TGTGCCAGCAGTGGGAAGGTTCCAGGAAACACCATATATTTT. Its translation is CASSGKVPGNTIYF.